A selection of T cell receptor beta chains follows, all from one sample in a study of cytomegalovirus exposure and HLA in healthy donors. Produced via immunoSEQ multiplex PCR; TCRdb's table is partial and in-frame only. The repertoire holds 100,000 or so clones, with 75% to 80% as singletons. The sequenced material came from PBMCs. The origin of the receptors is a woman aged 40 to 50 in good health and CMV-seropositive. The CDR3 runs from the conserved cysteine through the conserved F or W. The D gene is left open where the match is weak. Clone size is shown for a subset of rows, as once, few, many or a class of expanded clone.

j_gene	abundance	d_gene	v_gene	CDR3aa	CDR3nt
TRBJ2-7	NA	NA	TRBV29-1	CSVGLGSQYEQYF	TGCAGCGTCGGACTGGGCAGTCAGTACGAGCAGTACTTC
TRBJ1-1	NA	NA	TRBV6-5	CASYQSPEAFF	TGTGCCAGCTACCAGTCCCCTGAAGCTTTCTTT
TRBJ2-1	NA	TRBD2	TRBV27	CASSNRAGVGNEQFF	TGTGCCAGCAGTAATAGAGCGGGAGTCGGCAATGAGCAGTTCTTC
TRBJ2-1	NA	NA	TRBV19	CASSIRGGAGNEQFF	TGTGCCAGTAGTATTAGGGGCGGGGCGGGGAATGAGCAGTTCTTC
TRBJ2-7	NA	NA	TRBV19	CASSRTAYYEQYF	TGTGCCAGTAGTCGGACAGCCTACTACGAGCAGTACTTC
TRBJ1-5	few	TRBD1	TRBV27	CASSRQGQPQHF	TGTGCCAGCAGCAGACAGGGTCAGCCCCAGCATTTT
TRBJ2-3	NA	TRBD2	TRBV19	CASSRDGAGAADTQYF	TGTGCCAGTAGCCGAGACGGAGCGGGAGCGGCAGATACGCAGTATTTT
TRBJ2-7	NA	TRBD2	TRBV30	CAWSPLAGGAAYEQYF	TGTGCCTGGAGTCCTTTAGCGGGAGGGGCCGCCTACGAGCAGTACTTC
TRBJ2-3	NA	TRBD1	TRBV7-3	CASSSDRGLSASTDTQYF	TGTGCCAGCAGCTCCGACAGGGGGCTTTCCGCTAGCACAGATACGCAGTATTTT
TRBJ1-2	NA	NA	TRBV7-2	CASSISAGDYGYTF	TGTGCCAGCAGCATCTCGGCAGGTGACTATGGCTACACCTTC
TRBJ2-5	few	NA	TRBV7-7	CASSRGGGTGETQYF	TGTGCTAGCAGCCGTGGGGGGGGCACAGGAGAGACCCAGTACTTC
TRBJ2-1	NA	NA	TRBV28	CATRGTPEQFF	TGTGCCACTCGAGGGACACCTGAGCAGTTCTTC
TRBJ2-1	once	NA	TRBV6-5	CASSLDRYNEQFF	TGTGCCAGCAGCCTCGACAGATACAATGAGCAGTTCTTC
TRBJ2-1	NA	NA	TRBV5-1	CASSLPSSSYNEQFF	TGCGCCAGCAGCTTGCCCTCGAGCTCCTACAATGAGCAGTTCTTC
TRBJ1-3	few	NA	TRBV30	CAWSDRQVYSGNTIYF	TGTGCCTGGAGCGATCGACAGGTTTACTCTGGAAACACCATATATTTT
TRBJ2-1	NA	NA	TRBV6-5	CASSYSGAYNEQFF	TGTGCCAGCAGTTACTCCGGTGCCTACAATGAGCAGTTCTTC
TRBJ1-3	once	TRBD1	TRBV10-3	CAISERTGGSYGGNTIYF	TGTGCCATCAGTGAGAGGACAGGGGGATCTTATGGTGGAAACACCATATATTTT
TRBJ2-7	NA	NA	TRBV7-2	CASSLSVLYEQYF	TGTGCCAGCAGCTTGTCCGTTCTCTACGAGCAGTACTTC
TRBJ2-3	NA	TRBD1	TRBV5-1	CASSSGGQAGTDTQYF	TGCGCCAGCAGCTCAGGTGGACAGGCGGGCACAGATACGCAGTATTTT
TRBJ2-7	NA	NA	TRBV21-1	CASSKLRTGSSYEQYF	TGTGCCAGCAGCAAATTAAGGACTGGGAGCTCCTACGAGCAGTACTTC
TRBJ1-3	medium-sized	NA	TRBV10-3	CAISDQGGPGNTIYF	TGTGCCATCAGTGACCAGGGAGGCCCTGGAAACACCATATATTTT
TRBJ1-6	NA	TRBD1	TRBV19	CATAGGQRSPLHF	TGTGCCACAGCAGGGGGACAGCGGTCACCCCTCCACTTT
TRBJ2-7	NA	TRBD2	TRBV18	CASSLTSGRVLYGQYF	TGTGCCAGCTCCCTTACTAGCGGGAGAGTTCTATACGGGCAGTACTTC
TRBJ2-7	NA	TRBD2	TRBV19	CASSIGTSGYEQYF	TGTGCCAGTAGTATAGGGACTAGCGGCTACGAGCAGTACTTC
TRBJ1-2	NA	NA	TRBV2	CASRPDTAGYTF	TGTGCCAGCAGACCGGACACGGCGGGCTACACCTTC